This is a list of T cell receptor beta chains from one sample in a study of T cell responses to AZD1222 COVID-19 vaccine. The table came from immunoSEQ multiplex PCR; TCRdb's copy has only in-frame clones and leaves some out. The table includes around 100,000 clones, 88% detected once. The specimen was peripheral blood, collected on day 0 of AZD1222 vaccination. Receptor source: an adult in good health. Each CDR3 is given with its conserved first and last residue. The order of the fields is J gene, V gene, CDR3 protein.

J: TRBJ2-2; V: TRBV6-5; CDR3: CASSYRRAGELFF
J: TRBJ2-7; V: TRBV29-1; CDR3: CSVRGETYEQYF
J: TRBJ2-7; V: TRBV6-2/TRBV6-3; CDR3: CASSYGGSSGSSYEQYF
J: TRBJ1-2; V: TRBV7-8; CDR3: CASSSIDRLGYGYTF
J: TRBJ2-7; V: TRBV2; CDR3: CASRERTSGSGEQYF
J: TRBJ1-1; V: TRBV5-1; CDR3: CASSKGQGIEAFF
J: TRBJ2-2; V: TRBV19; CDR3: CASSIDVGTPTGELFF
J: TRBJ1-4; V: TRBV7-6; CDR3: CASSLSQGIGEKLFF
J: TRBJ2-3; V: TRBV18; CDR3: CASSKLANSLTDTQYF
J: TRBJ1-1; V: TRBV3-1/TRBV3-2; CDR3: CASRAGQMNTEAFF
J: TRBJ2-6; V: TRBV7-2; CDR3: CASSLGGSGANVLTF
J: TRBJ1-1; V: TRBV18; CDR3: CASSPSLGDTEAFF
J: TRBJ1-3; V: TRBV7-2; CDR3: CASSSGVSGNTIYF
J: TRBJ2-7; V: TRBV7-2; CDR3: CASSLRTRSYEQYF
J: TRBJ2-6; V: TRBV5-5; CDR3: CASSLRTQEGANVLTF
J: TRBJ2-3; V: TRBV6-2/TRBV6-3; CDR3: CASSRRDTQYF
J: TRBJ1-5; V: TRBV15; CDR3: CATSRESGRGWPQHF
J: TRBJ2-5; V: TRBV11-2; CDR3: CASSGGTSGRVETQYF
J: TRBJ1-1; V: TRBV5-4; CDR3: CASSLPQLNTEAFF
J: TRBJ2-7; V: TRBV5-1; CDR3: CASSLSPGDRSYEQYF
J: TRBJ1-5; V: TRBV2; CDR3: CASSVQAISNQPQHF
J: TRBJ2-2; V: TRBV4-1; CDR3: CASSQGQINTGELFF
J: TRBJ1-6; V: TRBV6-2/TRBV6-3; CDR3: CASSYSRTGGNSPLHF
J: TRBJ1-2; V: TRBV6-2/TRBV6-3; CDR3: CASSYSDLLYGYTF
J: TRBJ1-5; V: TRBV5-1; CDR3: CASSSGADRNNQPQHF
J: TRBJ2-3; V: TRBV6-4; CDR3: CASSGGGSSTDTQYF
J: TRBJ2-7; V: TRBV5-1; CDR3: CASSYGVSSYEQYF
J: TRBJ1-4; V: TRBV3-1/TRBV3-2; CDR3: CASSPPGGNEKLFF
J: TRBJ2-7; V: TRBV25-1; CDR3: CASMRLNMDEQYF
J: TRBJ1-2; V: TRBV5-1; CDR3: CASSPSPGVYGYTF
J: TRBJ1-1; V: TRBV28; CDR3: CASEGGRVKAFF
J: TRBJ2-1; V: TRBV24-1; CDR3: CATSDSSGSWGSYNEQFF
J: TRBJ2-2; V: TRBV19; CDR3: CASSIGVGVNTGELFF
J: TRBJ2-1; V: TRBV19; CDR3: CASSMALAWEQFF
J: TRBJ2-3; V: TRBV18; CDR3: CASSPPRTGFGVGTDTQYF
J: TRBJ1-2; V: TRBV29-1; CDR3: CSVVSSGQYGYTF
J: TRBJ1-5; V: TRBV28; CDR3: CASSSRDRGSNQPQHF
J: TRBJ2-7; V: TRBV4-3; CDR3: CASSLRPWVYEQYF
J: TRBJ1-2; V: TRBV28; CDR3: CASSLAGRVPYGYTF
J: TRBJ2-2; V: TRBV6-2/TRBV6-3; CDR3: CASSYTRRRQGAGGELFF
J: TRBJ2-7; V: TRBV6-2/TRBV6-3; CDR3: CASSYSPPAGEQYF
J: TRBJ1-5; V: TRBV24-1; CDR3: CATSDSGGQAFSNQPQHF
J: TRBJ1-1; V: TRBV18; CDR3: CASSPPDRGNTEAFF
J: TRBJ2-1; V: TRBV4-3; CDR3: CASSQDGLAPNNEQFF
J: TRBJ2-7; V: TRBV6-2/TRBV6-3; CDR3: CASSYSTDSYEQYF
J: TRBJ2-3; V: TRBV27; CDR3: CASSLRGGPTSTDTQYF